This T cell receptor (beta chain) was obtained from a study of blood T cell repertoires in COVID-19. Looking at the study overall: Samples came from the United States, Italy and Spain, spanning acute and convalescent COVID-19.

CDR3 size: 15 residues. After removal of 0 bases from V and 2 bases from J, the junction contained 3 bases not matched to a gene. Germline CDR1 and CDR2: GTSNPN and SVGIG (reference sequence). Original processing methods: Estimates of nucleated cell counts were drawn from the amplification of reference gene primers. Assay: immunoSEQ multiplex PCR; the TCRdb copy retains only in-frame clones and omits some. D and trimming come from the DNA, and the V and J calls and clone size come from that table. The sample records about 230,000 clones, just over 85% being singletons. The sequence was obtained from a man aged 45-65 years with COVID-19, enrolled during active disease. Sequenced material: peripheral blood. The gene calls are TRBV30 and TRBJ2-3; TRBD2 matches 9 bases. DNA of the CDR3: TGTGCCTGGAGTGTAGGCGGGGGGGTCACAGATACGCAGTATTTT. It specifies CAWSVGGGVTDTQYF.